The rows below give T cell receptor beta chains drawn from one sample of a study of blood T cell repertoires in COVID-19. The method was immunoSEQ multiplex PCR; TCRdb's version includes in-frame clones alone and lacks a portion of them. The table lists 140,000 to 150,000 clones, around four fifths of them singletons, with around two fifths in the top ten. Sequencing was carried out using peripheral blood. The origin of the receptors is a human donor in a cohort sampled during active COVID-19. The CDR3 runs from the conserved cysteine through the conserved F or W. D genes are given only for firm matches. Not all rows give a size; the values are once, few, many and, for expanded clones, a class.

V,size,J,D,DNA,CDR3
TRBV30,few,TRBJ2-3,TRBD2,TGTGCCTGGGGTGGACTAGCAGATACGCAGTATTTT,CAWGGLADTQYF
TRBV19,.,TRBJ2-3,.,TGTGCCAGTAGTGGGACTAGCACAGATACGCAGTATTTT,CASSGTSTDTQYF
TRBV7-2,.,TRBJ1-1,.,TGTGCCAGCAGCTTAATCAGTTCCGCTGAAGCTTTCTTT,CASSLISSAEAFF
TRBV29-1,few,TRBJ2-7,TRBD1,TGCAGCGTTTGGACAGGGGGCTACGAGCAGTACTTC,CSVWTGGYEQYF
TRBV19,.,TRBJ2-3,TRBD2,TGTGCCAGTAGTATAAAGAGGCGGGGGGGCAGGTTAGATACGCAGTATTTT,CASSIKRRGGRLDTQYF
TRBV3-1/TRBV3-2,.,TRBJ2-5,.,TGTGCCAGCAGCCCCATGAGGGGAGGAGGGGAGACCCAGTACTTC,CASSPMRGGGETQYF
TRBV10-2,.,TRBJ1-2,.,TGCGCCAGCAGTGAGCACAGCTATGGCTACACCTTC,CASSEHSYGYTF
TRBV19,once,TRBJ1-2,.,TGTGCCAGTAGTATAGCCTCCAGTAATAACTATGGCTACACCTTC,CASSIASSNNYGYTF
TRBV18,.,TRBJ2-7,TRBD2,TGTGCCAGCTCACCTGGGAGGGGAACCCCCTACGAGCAGTACTTC,CASSPGRGTPYEQYF
TRBV10-3,.,TRBJ2-5,.,TGTGCCTCCGGGGGGCAGGAGAGGGAGACCCAGTACTTC,CASGGQERETQYF
TRBV12-3/TRBV12-4,.,TRBJ1-5,.,TGTGCCAGCAGTCAAGCTCAGGGCCAGCCCCAGCATTTT,CASSQAQGQPQHF
TRBV11-2,.,TRBJ2-3,.,TGTGCCAGCAGCTTCGTAGATACGCAGTATTTT,CASSFVDTQYF
TRBV20-1,.,TRBJ2-1,.,TGCAGTGCTAGCTCCGAGGATGAGCAGTTCTTC,CSASSEDEQFF
TRBV2,.,TRBJ2-7,.,TGTGCCAGCAGTGGCGGAGGGGAAGAGCAGTACTTC,CASSGGGEEQYF
TRBV30,.,TRBJ2-1,.,TGTGCCTGGAAGACTCTAGCCGGCAATGAGCAGTTCTTC,CAWKTLAGNEQFF
TRBV11-2,.,TRBJ2-1,.,TGTGCCAGCAGCATACAGGGTAGTGAGCAGTTCTTC,CASSIQGSEQFF
TRBV4-1,.,TRBJ1-2,.,TGCGCCAGCAGCCAAAGTATCTACCCTCGGGCGGGGGGCTACACCTTC,CASSQSIYPRAGGYTF
TRBV19,few,TRBJ1-6,.,TGTGCCAGTAGTTACAGTAATTCACCCCTCCACTTT,CASSYSNSPLHF
TRBV7-2,few,TRBJ1-6,.,TGTGCCAGCAGCTTAGTGGTCCTATCTTCACCCCTCCACTTT,CASSLVVLSSPLHF
TRBV2,.,TRBJ1-1,TRBD1,TGTGCCAGCAGACCAGGGGGACGCACTGAAGCTTTCTTT,CASRPGGRTEAFF
TRBV6-7,.,TRBJ1-3,.,TGTGCCAGCAGTTACCCCGAGCTGACAGGAGACCCTGGAAACACCATATATTTT,CASSYPELTGDPGNTIYF
TRBV6-5,.,TRBJ1-2,TRBD1,TGTGCCAGCACAGGGGGCAATATCTATGGCTACACCTTC,CASTGGNIYGYTF
TRBV9,.,TRBJ2-1,.,TGTGCCAGCAGCGTAGGCCGAGGGTCCTACAATGAGCAGTTCTTC,CASSVGRGSYNEQFF
TRBV12-3/TRBV12-4,.,TRBJ2-7,.,TGTGCCAGCAGCACGGACTACTCCTACGAGCAGTACTTC,CASSTDYSYEQYF
TRBV6-5,.,TRBJ1-4,TRBD1,TGTGCCAGCAGCGGACAGGGTTTGGGTGAAAAACTGTTTTTT,CASSGQGLGEKLFF
TRBV7-8,.,TRBJ1-1,.,TGTGCCAGCAGCTTAGACAGGGATGGGGCTGAAGCTTTCTTT,CASSLDRDGAEAFF
TRBV9,.,TRBJ1-1,.,TGTGCCAGCAGCCCCCAGACAGGGAACACTGAAGCTTTCTTT,CASSPQTGNTEAFF
TRBV5-1,.,TRBJ2-5,.,TGCGCCAGCAGCCAAGGGGGGGGGACACAACAGACCCAGTACTTC,CASSQGGGTQQTQYF
TRBV12-5,.,TRBJ1-2,TRBD1,TGTGCTAGTGGCCCTACAGGGGTGAATGGCTACACCTTC,CASGPTGVNGYTF